This T cell receptor beta chain was profiled in a study of beta chain features in type 1 diabetes. Cells sorted by CD45RO/CCR7/CD25/CD127/CD95/CD27 comprised CD4+ naive, central memory, regulatory and stem cell-like memory cells. Reverse transcribing all isolated RNA meant expressed TCRB transcripts were sequenced. Data came from immunoSEQ multiplex PCR; TCRdb stores just in-frame clones and leaves some out. Here the sample spans under 400,000 clones, 13% to 15% being singletons. Germline V gives CDR1 LNHDA, CDR2 SQIVND (reference sequence). V lost 8 bases, J lost 3 bases, and 9 bases lay in between. CDR3 length equals 12 residues.

The TCR was taken from a man aged 25 to 40 in good health. The specimen was central memory CD4+ T cells from blood. The rearrangement joins TRBV19 to TRBJ2-3, with D hard to call. This chain's CDR3 is CASVSGTDTQYF. The CDR3, as DNA: TGTGCCAGTGTCTCTGGGACAGATACGCAGTATTTT. The full variable domain, its missing parts supplied by reference TRBV19 and TRBJ2-3, is DGGITQSPKYLFRKEGQNVTLSCEQNLNHDAMYWYRQDPGQGLRLIYYSQIVNDFQKGDIAEGYSVSREKKESFPLTVTSAQKNPTAFYLCASVSGTDTQYFGPGTRLTVL.